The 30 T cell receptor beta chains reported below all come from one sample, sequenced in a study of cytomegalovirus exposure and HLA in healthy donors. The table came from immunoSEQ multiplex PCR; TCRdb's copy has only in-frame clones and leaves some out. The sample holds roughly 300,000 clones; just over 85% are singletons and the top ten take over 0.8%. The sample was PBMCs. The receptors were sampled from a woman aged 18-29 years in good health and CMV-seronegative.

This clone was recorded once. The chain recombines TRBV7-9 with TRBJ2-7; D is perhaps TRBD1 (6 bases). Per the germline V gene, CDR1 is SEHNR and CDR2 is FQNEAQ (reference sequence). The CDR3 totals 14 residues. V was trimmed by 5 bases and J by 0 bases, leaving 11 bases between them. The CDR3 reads CASSLGTSSYEQYF. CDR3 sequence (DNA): TGTGCCAGCAGCCTCGGGACATCCTCCTACGAGCAGTACTTC.

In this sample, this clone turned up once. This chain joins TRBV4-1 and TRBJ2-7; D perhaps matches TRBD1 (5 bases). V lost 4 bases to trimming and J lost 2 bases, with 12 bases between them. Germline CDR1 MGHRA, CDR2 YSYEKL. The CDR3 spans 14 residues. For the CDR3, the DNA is TGCGCCAGCAGCCCGACAGATGCACCCTACGAGCAGTACTTC. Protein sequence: CASSPTDAPYEQYF.

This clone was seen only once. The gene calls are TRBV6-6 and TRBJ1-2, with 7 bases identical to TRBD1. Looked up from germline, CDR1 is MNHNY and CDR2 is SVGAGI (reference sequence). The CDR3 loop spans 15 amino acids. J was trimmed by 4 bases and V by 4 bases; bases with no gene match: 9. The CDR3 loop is CASSSRDSVTYGYTF. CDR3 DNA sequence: TGTGCCAGCAGTTCCCGGGACAGCGTAACCTATGGCTACACCTTC.

The CDR3 reads CASSSTLRSTDTQYF. CDR3 bases: TGCGCCAGCAGCTCGACTCTCCGAAGCACAGATACGCAGTATTTT. This chain connects TRBV5-1 to TRBJ2-3; D is unclear. CDR3 length: 15 residues. V was shortened by 3 bases and J by 0 bases, with 11 bases between the two germline ends. CDR1 and CDR2 (germline): SGHRS, YFSETQ.

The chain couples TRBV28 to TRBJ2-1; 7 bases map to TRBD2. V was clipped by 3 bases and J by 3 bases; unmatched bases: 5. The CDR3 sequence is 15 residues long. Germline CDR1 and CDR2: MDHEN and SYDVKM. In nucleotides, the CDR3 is TGTGCCAGCAGTTTGAGACGGGGGGTCTACAATGAGCAGTTCTTC. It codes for CASSLRRGVYNEQFF.

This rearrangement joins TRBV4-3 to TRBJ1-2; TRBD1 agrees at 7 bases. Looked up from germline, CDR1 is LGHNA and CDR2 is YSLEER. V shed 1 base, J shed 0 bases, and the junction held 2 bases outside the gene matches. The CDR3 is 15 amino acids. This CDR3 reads CASSQGQGSNYGYTF. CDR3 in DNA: TGCGCCAGCAGCCAAGGACAGGGTTCTAACTATGGCTACACCTTC.

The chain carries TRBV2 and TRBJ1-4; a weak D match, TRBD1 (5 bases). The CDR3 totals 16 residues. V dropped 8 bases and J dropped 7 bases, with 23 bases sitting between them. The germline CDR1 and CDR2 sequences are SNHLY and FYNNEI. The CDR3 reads CASQRGTSRGGEKLFF. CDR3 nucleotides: TGTGCCAGCCAAAGGGGAACCTCACGCGGCGGTGAAAAACTGTTTTTT.

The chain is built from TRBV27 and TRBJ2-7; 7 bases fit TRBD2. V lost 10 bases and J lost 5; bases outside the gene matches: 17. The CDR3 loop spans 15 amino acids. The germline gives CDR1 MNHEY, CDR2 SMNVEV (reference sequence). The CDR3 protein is CATRGKGLREHEQYF. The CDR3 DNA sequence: TGTGCCACCCGGGGTAAAGGGTTGCGGGAGCACGAGCAGTACTTC.

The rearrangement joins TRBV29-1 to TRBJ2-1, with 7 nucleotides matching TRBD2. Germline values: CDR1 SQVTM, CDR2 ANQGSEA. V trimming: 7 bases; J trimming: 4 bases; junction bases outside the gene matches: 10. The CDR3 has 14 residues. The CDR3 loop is CSARWGGEYNEQFF. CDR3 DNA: TGCAGCGCTAGGTGGGGAGGGGAGTACAATGAGCAGTTCTTC.

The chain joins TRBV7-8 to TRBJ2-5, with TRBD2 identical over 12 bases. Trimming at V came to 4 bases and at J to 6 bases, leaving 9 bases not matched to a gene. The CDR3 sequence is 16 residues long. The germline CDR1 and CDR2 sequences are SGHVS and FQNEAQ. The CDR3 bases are TGTGCCAGCAGCTCCGGACTAGCGGGATTCATTCAGACCCAGTACTTC. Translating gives CASSSGLAGFIQTQYF. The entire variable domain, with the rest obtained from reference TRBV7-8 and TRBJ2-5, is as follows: GAGVSQSPRYKVAKRGQDVALRCDPISGHVSLFWYQQALGQGPEFLTYFQNEAQLDKSGLPSDRFFAERPEGSVSTLKIQRTQQEDSAVYLCASSSGLAGFIQTQYFGPGTRLLVL.

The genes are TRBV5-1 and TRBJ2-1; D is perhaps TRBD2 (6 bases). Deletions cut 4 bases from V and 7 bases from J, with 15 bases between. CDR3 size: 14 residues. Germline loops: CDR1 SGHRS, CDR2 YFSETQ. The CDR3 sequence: CASSLGTASNEQFF. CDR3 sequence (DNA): TGCGCCAGCAGCCTAGGGACTGCCTCGAATGAGCAGTTCTTC. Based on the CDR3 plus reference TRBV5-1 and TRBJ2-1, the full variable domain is KAGVTQTPRYLIKTRGQQVTLSCSPISGHRSVSWYQQTPGQGLQFLFEYFSETQRNKGNFPGRFSGRQFSNSRSEMNVSTLELGDSALYLCASSLGTASNEQFFGPGTRLTVL.

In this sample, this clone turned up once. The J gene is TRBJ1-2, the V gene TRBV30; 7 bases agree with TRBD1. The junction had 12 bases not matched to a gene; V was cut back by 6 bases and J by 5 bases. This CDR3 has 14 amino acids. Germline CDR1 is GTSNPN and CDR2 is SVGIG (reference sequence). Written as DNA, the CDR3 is TGTGCCTGCGGTCGTTCAGGGGGTTATTATGGCTACACCTTC. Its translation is CACGRSGGYYGYTF.

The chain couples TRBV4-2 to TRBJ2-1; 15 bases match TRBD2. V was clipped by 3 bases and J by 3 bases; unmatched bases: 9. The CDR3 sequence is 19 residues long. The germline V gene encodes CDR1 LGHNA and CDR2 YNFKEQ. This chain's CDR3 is CASSQSGTSGRPYYNEQFF. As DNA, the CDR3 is TGTGCCAGCAGCCAGAGTGGGACTAGCGGGAGGCCCTACTACAATGAGCAGTTCTTC.

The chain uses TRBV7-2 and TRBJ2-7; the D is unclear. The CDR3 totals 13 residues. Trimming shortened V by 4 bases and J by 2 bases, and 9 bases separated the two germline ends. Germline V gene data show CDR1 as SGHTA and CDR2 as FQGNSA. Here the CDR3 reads CASSSPPTYEQYF. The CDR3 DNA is TGTGCCAGCAGCTCCCCCCCCACCTACGAGCAGTACTTC.

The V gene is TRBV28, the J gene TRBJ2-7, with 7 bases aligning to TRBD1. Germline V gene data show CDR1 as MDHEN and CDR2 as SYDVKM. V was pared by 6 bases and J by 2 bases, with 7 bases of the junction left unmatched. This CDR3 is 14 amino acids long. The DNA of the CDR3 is TGTGCCAGCAGCCTACAGGGGCTTACCTACGAGCAGTACTTC. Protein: CASSLQGLTYEQYF.

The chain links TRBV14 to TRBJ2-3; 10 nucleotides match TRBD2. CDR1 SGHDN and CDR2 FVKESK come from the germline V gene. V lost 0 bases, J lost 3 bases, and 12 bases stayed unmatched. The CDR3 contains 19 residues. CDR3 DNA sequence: TGTGCCAGCAGCCAAGATTGGCTAGCGGGAGTTTTGGGGACAGATACGCAGTATTTT. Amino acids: CASSQDWLAGVLGTDTQYF.

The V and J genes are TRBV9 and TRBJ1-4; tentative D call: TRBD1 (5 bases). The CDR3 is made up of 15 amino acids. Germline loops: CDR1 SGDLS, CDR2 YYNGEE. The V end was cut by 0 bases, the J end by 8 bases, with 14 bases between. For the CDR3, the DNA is TGTGCCAGCAGCGTAGGTGGCACGGCAGGGGAAAAACTGTTTTTT. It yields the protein CASSVGGTAGEKLFF.

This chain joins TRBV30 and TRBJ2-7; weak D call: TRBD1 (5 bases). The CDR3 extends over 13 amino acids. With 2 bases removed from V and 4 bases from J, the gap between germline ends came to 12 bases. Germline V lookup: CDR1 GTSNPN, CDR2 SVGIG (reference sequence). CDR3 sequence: CAWSSPQGYEQYF. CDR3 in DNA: TGTGCCTGGAGTTCGCCTCAGGGTTACGAGCAGTACTTC.

CDR3 in DNA: TGTGCCAGCAGTCCTCAGGGGACTACCTTTTACAATGAGCAGTTCTTC. It codes for CASSPQGTTFYNEQFF. This rearrangement joins TRBV27 to TRBJ2-1, with a weak D call TRBD2 (7 bases). V was cut by 5 bases and J by 4 bases, with 18 bases left in between. The CDR3 runs to 16 residues. Germline-derived CDR1 and CDR2 are MNHEY and SMNVEV (reference sequence).

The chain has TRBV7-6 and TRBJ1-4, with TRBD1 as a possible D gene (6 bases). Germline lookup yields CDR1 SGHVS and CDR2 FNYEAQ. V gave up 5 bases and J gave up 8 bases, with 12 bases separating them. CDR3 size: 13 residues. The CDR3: CASSPTQGEKLFF. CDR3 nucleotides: TGTGCCAGCAGCCCTACCCAGGGGGAAAAACTGTTTTTT.

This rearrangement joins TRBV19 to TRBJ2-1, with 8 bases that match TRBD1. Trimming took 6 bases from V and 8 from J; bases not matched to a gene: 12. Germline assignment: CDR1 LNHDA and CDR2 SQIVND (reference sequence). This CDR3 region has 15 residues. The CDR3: CASRSRQGARDEQFF. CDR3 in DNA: TGTGCCAGTAGATCCCGGCAGGGGGCGCGTGATGAGCAGTTCTTC.

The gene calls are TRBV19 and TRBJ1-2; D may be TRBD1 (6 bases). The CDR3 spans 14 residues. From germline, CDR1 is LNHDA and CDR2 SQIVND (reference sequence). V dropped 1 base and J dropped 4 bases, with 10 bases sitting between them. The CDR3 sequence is CASSIVGGGYGYTF. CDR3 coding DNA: TGTGCCAGTAGTATAGTTGGGGGCGGCTATGGCTACACCTTC. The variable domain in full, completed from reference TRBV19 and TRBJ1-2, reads DGGITQSPKYLFRKEGQNVTLSCEQNLNHDAMYWYRQDPGQGLRLIYYSQIVNDFQKGDIAEGYSVSREKKESFPLTVTSAQKNPTAFYLCASSIVGGGYGYTFGSGTRLTVV.

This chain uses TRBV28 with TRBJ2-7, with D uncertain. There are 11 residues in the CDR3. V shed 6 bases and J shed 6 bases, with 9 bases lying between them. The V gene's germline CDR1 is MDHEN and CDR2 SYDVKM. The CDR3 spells CASSPSREQYF. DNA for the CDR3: TGTGCCAGCAGCCCCTCGCGCGAGCAGTACTTC.

CDR3 coding DNA: TGTGCCAGCAGTGAATATAGAGGGGGCGGAGATACGCAGTATTTT. Its protein is CASSEYRGGGDTQYF. The chain links TRBV25-1 to TRBJ2-3, with TRBD1 identical over 7 bases. Germline V gives CDR1 MGHDK, CDR2 SYGVNS. V lost 0 bases and J lost 5; bases outside the gene matches: 5. The CDR3 contains 15 residues.

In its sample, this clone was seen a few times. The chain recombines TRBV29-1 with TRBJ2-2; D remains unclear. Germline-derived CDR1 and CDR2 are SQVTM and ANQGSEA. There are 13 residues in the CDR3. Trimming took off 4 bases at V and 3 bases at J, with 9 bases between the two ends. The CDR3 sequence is CSVVNSDTGELFF. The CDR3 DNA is TGCAGCGTTGTAAACAGTGACACCGGGGAGCTGTTTTTT.

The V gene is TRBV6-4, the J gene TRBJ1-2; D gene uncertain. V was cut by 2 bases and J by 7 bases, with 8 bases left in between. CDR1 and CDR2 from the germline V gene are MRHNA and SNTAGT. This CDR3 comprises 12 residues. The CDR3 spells CASSDATGGYTF. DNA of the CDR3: TGTGCCAGCAGTGACGCAACCGGTGGCTACACCTTC.

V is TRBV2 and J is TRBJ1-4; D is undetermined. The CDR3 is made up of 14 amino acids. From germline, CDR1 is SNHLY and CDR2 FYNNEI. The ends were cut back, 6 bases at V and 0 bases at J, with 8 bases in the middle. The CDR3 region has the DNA TGTGCCAGCAGGAGGGAGTCAACTAATGAAAAACTGTTTTTT. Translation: CASRRESTNEKLFF.

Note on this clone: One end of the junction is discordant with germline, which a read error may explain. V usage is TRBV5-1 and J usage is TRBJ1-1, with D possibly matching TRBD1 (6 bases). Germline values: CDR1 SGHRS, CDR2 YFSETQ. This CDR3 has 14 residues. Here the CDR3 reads CASNLDSLNTEAFF. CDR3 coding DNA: TGCGCCAGCAACTTGGACAGTTTGAACACTGAAGCTTTCTTT. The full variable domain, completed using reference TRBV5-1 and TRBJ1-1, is KAGVTQTPRYLIKTRGQQVTLSCSPISGHRSVSWYQQTPGQGLQFLFEYFSETQRNKGNFPGRFSGRQFSNSRSEMNVSTLELGDSALYLCASNLDSLNTEAFFGQGTRLTVV.

The CDR3 protein is CSARDQTEAFF. In nucleotides, the CDR3 is TGCAGTGCTAGAGATCAGACTGAAGCTTTCTTT. The V call is TRBV20-1, the J call TRBJ1-1; D is unclear. Trimming removed 0 bases from V and 5 bases from J, with 4 bases in between. This CDR3 has 11 residues. The germline V gene has CDR1 DFQATT and CDR2 SNEGSKA (reference sequence).

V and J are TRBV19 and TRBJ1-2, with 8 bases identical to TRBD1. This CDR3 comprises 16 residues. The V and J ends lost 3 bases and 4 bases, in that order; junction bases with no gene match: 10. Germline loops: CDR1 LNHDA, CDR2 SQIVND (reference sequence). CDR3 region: CASSMVPTGEAYGYTF. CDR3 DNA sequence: TGTGCCAGTAGTATGGTCCCGACAGGGGAGGCCTATGGCTACACCTTC.